This T cell receptor (beta chain) is drawn from a study of blood T cell repertoires in COVID-19. Generated by immunoSEQ multiplex PCR, the TCRdb table keeps only in-frame clones and is missing some. The sample holds 35,000 to 50,000 clones, 70% to 90% seen once. CDR3 size: 11 residues. V was trimmed by 8 bases and J by 10 bases, leaving 11 bases between them. The germline V gene has CDR1 SEHNR and CDR2 FQNEAQ (reference sequence). This TCR was recovered from a human donor in a cohort sampled during active COVID-19. This chain links TRBV7-9 with TRBJ2-2; D remains ambiguous. Source material: peripheral blood. CDR3 sequence (DNA): TGTGCCAGCGGGCTTGCAACGGAGCTGTTTTTT. Translating gives CASGLATELFF.